This entry lists 27 T cell receptor beta chains sequenced from one sample in a study of blood T cell repertoires in COVID-19. This table comes from immunoSEQ multiplex PCR, and its TCRdb copy is limited to in-frame clones, with some not included. The profile covers about 83,000 clones, with approximately 86% appearing a single time and around 3% taken by the ten largest. The material sequenced was peripheral blood. These TCRs come from a woman between 45 and 65 years old with active or convalescent COVID-19.

The chain is built from TRBV14 and TRBJ2-7; 9 bases are a match to TRBD1. This CDR3 has 16 residues. V lost 1 base and J lost 6; bases outside the gene matches: 10. Looked up from germline, CDR1 is SGHDN and CDR2 is FVKESK. CDR3 nucleotides: TGTGCCAGCAGCCAAGCTCCCGGGACAGGGAAAGGCGAGCAGTACTTC. Protein: CASSQAPGTGKGEQYF.

The chain recombines TRBV9 with TRBJ1-4; D is uncertain. Looked up from germline, CDR1 is SGDLS and CDR2 is YYNGEE. CDR3 size: 13 residues. Trimming left V 8 bases short and J 4 bases short, with 12 bases between. CDR3 residues: CASSPRVNEKLFF. Here the CDR3 DNA reads TGTGCCAGTTCCCCCCGGGTTAATGAAAAACTGTTTTTT.

This clone was seen only a few times. This chain links TRBV18 with TRBJ1-2, with 9 bases that match TRBD1. With 4 bases clipped from V and 4 bases from J, the junction kept 10 bases outside the gene matches. CDR3 length: 16 amino acids. CDR1 and CDR2 from the germline V gene are KGHSH and LQKENI. CDR3 residues: CASSLTGTGPRYGYTF. CDR3 DNA: TGTGCCAGCTCACTAACCGGGACAGGGCCTCGCTATGGCTACACCTTC.

The chain uses TRBV5-1 and TRBJ2-7; TRBD1 matches 7 bases. This CDR3 spans 13 amino acids. Losses at the gene ends were 5 bases for V and 6 bases for J; bases not matched to a gene: 8. CDR1 and CDR2 (germline): SGHRS, YFSETQ. CDR3 region: CASRLDRVGEQYF. CDR3 coding DNA: TGCGCCAGCAGACTAGACAGGGTAGGCGAGCAGTACTTC.

The chain uses TRBV6-5 and TRBJ2-2; 10 nucleotides agree with TRBD1. This CDR3 contains 15 residues. V lost 3 bases, J lost 5 bases, and 3 bases stayed unmatched. Germline loops: CDR1 MNHEY, CDR2 SVGAGI. The CDR3 coding sequence is TGTGCCAGCAGTTATTGGGGACAGGGGACCGGGGAGCTGTTTTTT. Translation gives CASSYWGQGTGELFF.

The chain combines TRBV7-2 with TRBJ2-3; D might be TRBD2 (6 bases). V dropped 5 bases and J dropped 4 bases, with 13 bases sitting between them. The CDR3 spans 14 residues. Germline V gene data show CDR1 as SGHTA and CDR2 as FQGNSA. The CDR3 is CASSAGLRADTQYF. CDR3 DNA: TGTGCCAGCAGCGCGGGACTCAGGGCAGATACGCAGTATTTT.

The genes are TRBV19 and TRBJ2-3, with a possible D match to TRBD1 (5 bases). With 0 bases removed from V and 0 bases from J, the gap between germline ends came to 13 bases. The CDR3 is 17 amino acids. CDR1 and CDR2 (germline): LNHDA, SQIVND (reference sequence). The chain's CDR3 is CASSIEQGFSSTDTQYF. CDR3 bases: TGTGCCAGTAGTATAGAGCAGGGATTCTCTAGCACAGATACGCAGTATTTT.

V is TRBV7-2 and J is TRBJ1-5, with 7 positions matching TRBD1. CDR3 size: 15 residues. V shed 5 bases, J shed 1 base, and the junction held 5 bases outside the gene matches. In germline, CDR1 is SGHTA, CDR2 FQGNSA. The CDR3 is CASSAQQGSNQPQHF. The CDR3 bases are TGTGCCAGCAGCGCCCAACAGGGGAGCAATCAGCCCCAGCATTTT.

This clone came up once. This sequence joins TRBV6-6 and TRBJ1-2; the match to TRBD1 covers 7 bases. Germline assignment: CDR1 MNHNY and CDR2 SVGAGI (reference sequence). There are 14 residues in the CDR3. After removal of 6 bases from V and 7 bases from J, the junction contained 11 bases not matched to a gene. The CDR3 coding sequence is TGTGCCAGCAGAACTGACAGGGACCTATTTGGCTACACCTTC. Translating gives CASRTDRDLFGYTF.

V usage is TRBV27 and J usage is TRBJ2-1, with a tentative D call TRBD1 (5 bases). The germline V gene has CDR1 MNHEY and CDR2 SMNVEV (reference sequence). This CDR3 region has 13 residues. Trimming removed 2 bases from V and 10 bases from J, with 12 bases in between. The CDR3 loop is CASSLDSFREQFF. As DNA, the CDR3 is TGTGCCAGCAGTTTAGACAGTTTCCGGGAGCAGTTCTTC.

The chain combines TRBV19 with TRBJ1-5, with D unclear. Germline lookup yields CDR1 LNHDA and CDR2 SQIVND (reference sequence). V was cut by 1 base and J by 4 bases, with 11 bases left in between. The CDR3 contains 15 residues. CDR3: CASSIGGRGNQPQHF. As DNA, the CDR3 is TGTGCCAGTAGTATAGGAGGGAGAGGAAATCAGCCCCAGCATTTT.

V usage is TRBV5-1 and J usage is TRBJ2-1, with TRBD2 matching 10 bases. The CDR3 sequence is 17 residues long. J lost 6 bases, V lost 4 bases, and 13 bases had no gene match. Germline V gene data show CDR1 as SGHRS and CDR2 as YFSETQ. The CDR3 nucleotides read TGCGCCAGCAGCCCCTGGGACCTAGCGGGGGTCCGCAATGAGCAGTTCTTC. Translating it yields CASSPWDLAGVRNEQFF. The full variable domain, its missing parts supplied by reference TRBV5-1 and TRBJ2-1, is KAGVTQTPRYLIKTRGQQVTLSCSPISGHRSVSWYQQTPGQGLQFLFEYFSETQRNKGNFPGRFSGRQFSNSRSEMNVSTLELGDSALYLCASSPWDLAGVRNEQFFGPGTRLTVL.

The rearrangement uses TRBV12-3 or TRBV12-4 and TRBJ1-6; D gene unclear. The V end lost 1 base, the J end lost 7 bases, and 5 bases lay between the germline ends. This CDR3 has 13 amino acids. The CDR3 reads CASSLGGNSPLHF. CDR3 DNA: TGTGCCAGCAGTTTAGGAGGGAATTCACCCCTCCACTTT.

The chain links TRBV7-9 to TRBJ1-1, with a possible D match to TRBD1 (6 bases). V was pared by 4 bases and J by 0 bases, with 9 bases between. The germline CDR1 and CDR2 sequences are SEHNR and FQNEAQ (reference sequence). CDR3 size: 14 residues. CDR3 amino acids: CASSSGTLNTEAFF. The CDR3 DNA sequence: TGTGCCAGCAGCTCCGGGACACTGAACACTGAAGCTTTCTTT.

This chain connects TRBV3-1 (or the pseudogene TRBV3-2) to TRBJ1-5; no reliable D call. V shed 10 bases and J shed 7 bases, with 23 bases lying between them. CDR3 length equals 15 residues. The V gene's germline CDR1 is LGHDT and CDR2 YNNKEL (reference sequence). CDR3 amino acids: CAIQSFRGRDQPQHF. CDR3 coding DNA: TGTGCCATCCAATCCTTCCGGGGTCGCGACCAGCCCCAGCATTTT.

The genes are TRBV4-1 and TRBJ2-6; 10 bases are a match to TRBD1. Germline values: CDR1 MGHRA, CDR2 YSYEKL. The J segment lost 0 bases and the V segment lost 4 bases, leaving 9 bases of the junction unmatched. CDR3 length: 19 amino acids. CDR3: CASSLITGTGASGANVLTF. DNA of the CDR3: TGCGCCAGCAGCCTCATAACCGGGACAGGGGCCTCTGGGGCCAACGTCCTGACTTTC.

This chain joins TRBV5-6 and TRBJ1-3, with 9 bases identical to TRBD1. The V and J ends lost 4 bases and 2 bases, in that order; junction bases with no gene match: 10. The CDR3 sequence is 17 residues long. CDR1 is SGHDT and CDR2 is YYEEEE in the germline V gene. The CDR3 bases are TGTGCCAGCAGCGTCGCCGGGACAGGGAGAGCTGGAAACACCATATATTTT. Protein: CASSVAGTGRAGNTIYF.

The rearrangement links TRBV10-3 to TRBJ2-3, with a weak D call TRBD1 (6 bases). From germline, CDR1 is ENHRY and CDR2 SYGVKD. CDR3 size: 13 residues. The ends were cut back, 9 bases at V and 5 bases at J, with 15 bases in the middle. CDR3 coding DNA: TGTGCCATAACCCTGGGGGCAGGAGATACGCAGTATTTT. Its translation: CAITLGAGDTQYF.

V is TRBV13 and J is TRBJ2-1; TRBD2 matches at 9 bases. Germline V CDR1 and CDR2: PRHDT, FYEKMQ (reference sequence). The V gene end was trimmed by 5 bases and the J gene end by 1 base; junction bases not matched to a gene: 6. The CDR3 is 16 amino acids. CDR3 region: CASSPPRGGSYNEQFF. CDR3 coding DNA: TGTGCCAGCAGCCCCCCGCGGGGGGGGTCCTACAATGAGCAGTTCTTC.

Comments on this clone: Other DNA sequences from this sample encode an identical CDR3 as well. The rearrangement joins TRBV30 to TRBJ1-3; D is ambiguous. The germline V and J ends were trimmed by 3 bases and 0 bases, with 6 bases remaining between them. The CDR3 totals 13 residues. Germline lookup yields CDR1 GTSNPN and CDR2 SVGIG (reference sequence). As DNA, the CDR3 is TGTGCCTGGAGCGTGAGCTCTGGAAACACCATATATTTT. Translation gives CAWSVSSGNTIYF.

This clone was seen just once. This chain connects TRBV28 to TRBJ1-4; a possible D gene is TRBD1 (6 bases). The CDR3 loop spans 17 amino acids. V lost 0 bases and J lost 0, with 11 bases in between. Germline loops: CDR1 MDHEN, CDR2 SYDVKM. The CDR3 sequence is CASSLWGAGATNEKLFF. The CDR3 nucleotides are TGTGCCAGCAGTTTATGGGGGGCCGGTGCAACTAATGAAAAACTGTTTTTT.

This clone was detected once. The J gene is TRBJ1-1, the V gene TRBV30, with 9 bases lining up with TRBD1. V dropped 2 bases and J dropped 4; count of bases not matched to a gene: 8. The germline V gene encodes CDR1 GTSNPN and CDR2 SVGIG (reference sequence). The length of the CDR3 is 15 residues. In DNA form, the CDR3 reads TGTGCCTGGAGTCCATACAAGACAGGGGGCACTGAAGCTTTCTTT. This encodes CAWSPYKTGGTEAFF. Full variable domain (missing parts from reference TRBV30 and TRBJ1-1): SQTIHQWPATLVQPVGSPLSLECTVEGTSNPNLYWYRQAAGRGLQLLFYSVGIGQISSEVPQNLSASRPQDRQFILSSKKLLLSDSGFYLCAWSPYKTGGTEAFFGQGTRLTVV.

The chain uses TRBV19 and TRBJ2-1; weak D call: TRBD1 (5 bases). CDR3 length: 14 amino acids. Trimming removed 2 bases from V and 6 bases from J, with 11 bases in between. Germline lookup yields CDR1 LNHDA and CDR2 SQIVND (reference sequence). As DNA, the CDR3 is TGTGCCAGTAGTATACAGGGAAAAAGCAATGAGCAGTTCTTC. Protein: CASSIQGKSNEQFF.

This clone was counted a few times. The chain carries TRBV2 and TRBJ2-7, with 8 positions matching TRBD1. The V and J ends lost 6 bases and 3 bases, in that order; junction bases with no gene match: 1. Germline assignment: CDR1 SNHLY and CDR2 FYNNEI. The CDR3 runs to 12 residues. This CDR3 is CASRGQDYEQYF. The CDR3 bases are TGTGCCAGCAGGGGACAGGACTACGAGCAGTACTTC.

This chain connects TRBV6-5 to TRBJ1-5; 9 positions match TRBD1. With V trimmed by 6 bases and J by 2 bases, 2 bases remained unmatched. CDR1 is MNHEY, CDR2 SVGAGI, per germline. This CDR3 comprises 14 residues. The CDR3 sequence: CASRGQGRNQPQHF. The CDR3 DNA is TGTGCCAGCAGGGGACAGGGCCGCAATCAGCCCCAGCATTTT.

The rearrangement links TRBV6-2 or TRBV6-3 to TRBJ2-7; D may be TRBD2 (5 bases). This CDR3 region has 12 residues. Germline values: CDR1 MNHEY, CDR2 SVGEGT. Trimming took off 6 bases at V and 12 bases at J, with 18 bases between the two ends. CDR3 in amino acids: CASSQSGLFRYF. The CDR3 coding sequence is TGTGCCAGCAGCCAGAGCGGACTTTTCCGGTACTTC.

The chain is built from TRBV7-2 and TRBJ1-1; weak D call: TRBD1 (5 bases). There are 14 residues in the CDR3. V lost 3 bases and J lost 3, with 11 bases in between. Germline assignment: CDR1 SGHTA and CDR2 FQGNSA. The CDR3 loop reads CASSFGHYDTEAFF. CDR3 nucleotide sequence: TGTGCCAGCAGCTTCGGACATTATGACACTGAAGCTTTCTTT.